Below, 32 T cell receptor beta chains from the same sample are listed, as sequenced in a study of blood T cell repertoires in COVID-19. TCRdb's table, derived via immunoSEQ multiplex PCR, lists solely in-frame clones and lacks some. The data contain a few hundred thousand clones, approximately 83% of them seen just once; the ten biggest clones take up approximately 9.9%. Source material: peripheral blood. The receptors shown here come from a woman in her seventies with acute or convalescent COVID-19.

In this sample, this clone turned up once. V is TRBV5-4 and J is TRBJ1-4; D is undetermined. Trimming pared 4 bases from V and 0 bases from J, leaving 7 bases between. This CDR3 contains 14 residues. Germline CDR1 SGHNT, CDR2 YYREEE (reference sequence). CDR3: CASSHSTTNEKLFF. CDR3 bases: TGTGCCAGCAGCCACTCGACAACTAATGAAAAACTGTTTTTT. Looking up the rest from reference TRBV5-4 and TRBJ1-4 gives the full variable domain: ETGVTQSPTHLIKTRGQQVTLRCSSQSGHNTVSWYQQALGQGPQFIFQYYREEENGRGNFPPRFSGLQFPNYSSELNVNALELDDSALYLCASSHSTTNEKLFFGSGTQLSVL.

The chain combines TRBV20-1 with TRBJ1-5; D may be TRBD1 (5 bases). The CDR3 extends over 10 amino acids. Germline V gene lookup returns CDR1 DFQATT and CDR2 SNEGSKA (reference sequence). The CDR3: CSWGGQPQHF. The CDR3 region has the DNA TGCAGCTGGGGGGGTCAGCCCCAGCATTTT.

The V and J genes are TRBV3-1 (or the pseudogene TRBV3-2) and TRBJ2-5; maybe TRBD2 (5 bases). The V end lost 1 base, the J end lost 2 bases, and 11 bases lay between the germline ends. The CDR3 is 15 residues long. Germline V CDR1 and CDR2: LGHDT, YNNKEL (reference sequence). CDR3 DNA: TGTGCCAGCAGCCAAGGTGGTACTAGACAAGAGACCCAGTACTTC. Protein sequence: CASSQGGTRQETQYF.

The CDR3 protein is CASSHRLRTEAFF. CDR3 DNA: TGTGCCAGCAGCCATCGACTGAGAACTGAAGCTTTCTTT. The rearrangement uses TRBV5-6 and TRBJ1-1; D ambiguous. The CDR3 length is 13 residues. V dropped 4 bases and J dropped 5 bases, with 12 bases sitting between them. CDR1 is SGHDT and CDR2 is YYEEEE in the germline V gene. The variable domain in full, completed from reference TRBV5-6 and TRBJ1-1, reads DAGVTQSPTHLIKTRGQQVTLRCSPKSGHDTVSWYQQALGQGPQFIFQYYEEEERQRGNFPDRFSGHQFPNYSSELNVNALLLGDSALYLCASSHRLRTEAFFGQGTRLTVV.

CDR3 sequence: CASSDSSNFVTDTQYF. CDR3 bases: TGTGCCAGCAGCGATAGCAGCAACTTTGTAACAGATACGCAGTATTTT. The chain is built from TRBV9 and TRBJ2-3; D uncertain. This CDR3 comprises 16 residues. V dropped 3 bases and J dropped 3 bases, with 17 bases sitting between them. The germline V gene has CDR1 SGDLS and CDR2 YYNGEE.

CDR3 amino acids: CASSLRQGITEAFF. The CDR3 DNA is TGTGCCAGCAGCTTGAGACAGGGGATAACTGAAGCTTTCTTT. The V and J genes are TRBV11-3 and TRBJ1-1, with TRBD1 matching over 8 bases. V shed 3 bases, J shed 5 bases, and the junction held 5 bases outside the gene matches. Germline V gene lookup returns CDR1 SGHNT and CDR2 YENEEA. The CDR3 consists of 14 residues.

The chain employs TRBV27 and TRBJ2-2; D gene unclear. CDR1 and CDR2 from the germline V gene are MNHEY and SMNVEV (reference sequence). The CDR3 totals 15 residues. V lost 2 bases and J 3 bases, leaving 10 bases between the germline ends. The DNA for the CDR3 is TGTGCCAGCAGTTTAACCCTTGCGGACACCGGGGAGCTGTTTTTT. Translation gives CASSLTLADTGELFF.

The rearrangement links TRBV4-2 to TRBJ1-3, with TRBD1 matching 7 bases. CDR3 length: 16 residues. Per germline, CDR1 LGHNA and CDR2 YNFKEQ. Trimming cost V 4 bases and J 4 bases; bases outside gene matches: 10. DNA of the CDR3: TGTGCCAGCAGCCCCATTCGACAGGGCGCGGGAAACACCATATATTTT. It translates to CASSPIRQGAGNTIYF.

The rearrangement links TRBV2 to TRBJ1-1; D is unclear. Trimming removed 6 bases from V and 4 bases from J, with 6 bases in between. CDR3 length equals 11 residues. The germline gives CDR1 SNHLY, CDR2 FYNNEI. CDR3 loop: CASSISTEAFF. DNA for the CDR3: TGTGCCAGCAGCATCAGCACTGAAGCTTTCTTT. The full variable domain, rest sourced from reference TRBV2 and TRBJ1-1, is EPEVTQTPSHQVTQMGQEVILRCVPISNHLYFYWYRQILGQKVEFLVSFYNNEISEKSEIFDDQFSVERPDGSNFTLKIRSTKLEDSAMYFCASSISTEAFFGQGTRLTVV.

The CDR3 nucleotides are TGTGCCAGCAGTCCGGCGGGGGCCGTCGGGGAGCTGTTTTTT. Translating gives CASSPAGAVGELFF. V usage is TRBV27 and J usage is TRBJ2-2, with D possibly being TRBD2 (7 bases). The CDR3 runs 14 residues. Germline V gene sequence: CDR1 MNHEY, CDR2 SMNVEV (reference sequence). V dropped 5 bases and J dropped 7 bases, with 14 bases sitting between them.

This clone has a single count. The V and J genes are TRBV5-1 and TRBJ2-2, with 8 bases aligning to TRBD2. The junction had 11 bases not matched to a gene; V was cut back by 0 bases and J by 4 bases. Germline-derived CDR1 and CDR2 are SGHRS and YFSETQ. The length of the CDR3 is 18 residues. CDR3 nucleotides: TGCGCCAGCAGCTTGGATCCCGCGGGGGGCGGTGTCACCGGGGAGCTGTTTTTT. As protein: CASSLDPAGGGVTGELFF.

The chain employs TRBV7-2 and TRBJ2-5; D perhaps matches TRBD2 (7 bases). Germline V gene data show CDR1 as SGHTA and CDR2 as FQGNSA. Trimming cost V 5 bases and J 3 bases, with 13 bases left between them. The CDR3 has 14 residues. In nucleotides, the CDR3 is TGTGCCAGCAGCGTGGGGGGGGCCGAAGAGACCCAGTACTTC. Protein sequence: CASSVGGAEETQYF.

The chain employs TRBV5-1 and TRBJ2-3, with a possible D match to TRBD2 (6 bases). The germline V gene has CDR1 SGHRS and CDR2 YFSETQ. V was pared by 6 bases and J by 2 bases, with 10 bases between. CDR3 length: 13 amino acids. The CDR3, as DNA: TGCGCCAGCACCGGGGGTAACACAGATACGCAGTATTTT. Translation: CASTGGNTDTQYF.

V gene TRBV5-4 combines with J gene TRBJ1-1; 10 positions agree with TRBD1. V lost 3 bases, J lost 1 base, and 3 bases stayed unmatched. Germline V gene sequence: CDR1 SGHNT, CDR2 YYREEE (reference sequence). There are 15 residues in the CDR3. The CDR3 nucleotides are TGTGCCAGCAGCTGGAGGGACAGGGGGAACACTGAAGCTTTCTTT. Protein: CASSWRDRGNTEAFF.

The rearrangement joins TRBV14 to TRBJ1-5; D is uncertain. Germline loops: CDR1 SGHDN, CDR2 FVKESK. This CDR3 has 13 residues. The germline V and J ends were trimmed by 4 bases and 3 bases, with 7 bases remaining between them. The DNA for the CDR3 is TGTGCCAGCAGCCTTACAGTCAATCAGCCCCAGCATTTT. Translated: CASSLTVNQPQHF.

The V and J genes are TRBV5-4 and TRBJ1-3, with 7 bases matching TRBD1. In germline, CDR1 is SGHNT, CDR2 YYREEE (reference sequence). This CDR3 spans 14 amino acids. The junction had 5 bases not matched to a gene; V was cut back by 4 bases and J by 4 bases. CDR3 nucleotide sequence: TGTGCCAGCAGCGTCCCGGGACAGGGAAACACCATATATTTT. This sequence encodes CASSVPGQGNTIYF.

This chain links TRBV18 with TRBJ1-1; D not resolved. The CDR3 has 15 amino acids. Germline values: CDR1 KGHSH, CDR2 LQKENI. The V end lost 2 bases, the J end lost 4 bases, and 14 bases lay between the germline ends. The CDR3 region is CASSPYSGKSTEAFF. The CDR3, as DNA: TGTGCCAGCTCACCATATAGCGGGAAGAGCACTGAAGCTTTCTTT.

The chain joins TRBV5-8 to TRBJ1-5; 10 bases fit TRBD1. J lost 5 bases, V lost 0 bases, and 2 bases had no gene match. There are 15 residues in the CDR3. Germline V gives CDR1 SGHTS, CDR2 YDEGEE. The CDR3 region is CASSLADRGYQPQHF. CDR3 coding DNA: TGTGCCAGCAGCTTGGCGGACAGGGGGTATCAGCCCCAGCATTTT.

The DNA of the CDR3 is TGTGCCAGCAGCCAAGATGAGGGATCCGATGGCTACACCTTC. It specifies CASSQDEGSDGYTF. This chain uses TRBV4-2 with TRBJ1-2; D is uncertain. Between the trimmed V and J ends, which lost 0 bases and 6 bases, there was a span of 11 bases. Germline values: CDR1 LGHNA, CDR2 YNFKEQ. The CDR3 runs 14 residues.

The chain combines TRBV18 with TRBJ2-4, with 9 nucleotides matching TRBD1. Germline values: CDR1 KGHSH, CDR2 LQKENI. There are 14 residues in the CDR3. J was trimmed by 9 bases and V by 3 bases; bases with no gene match: 6. DNA of the CDR3: TGTGCCAGCTCACCCACAACAGGGGGCCGCATTCAGTACTTC. It encodes CASSPTTGGRIQYF.

The V call is TRBV3-1 (or the pseudogene TRBV3-2), the J call TRBJ2-7; 13 positions match TRBD2. V was clipped by 4 bases and J by 3 bases; unmatched bases: 3. Germline-derived CDR1 and CDR2 are LGHDT and YNNKEL (reference sequence). The CDR3 length is 15 residues. CDR3 region: CASSPGTSGVYEQYF. CDR3 sequence (DNA): TGTGCCAGCAGCCCGGGGACTAGCGGGGTCTACGAGCAGTACTTC.

This rearrangement joins TRBV5-1 to TRBJ1-4; maybe TRBD1 (5 bases). Germline V CDR1 and CDR2: SGHRS, YFSETQ. The CDR3 contains 15 residues. V lost 0 bases and J 7 bases, leaving 13 bases between the germline ends. CDR3 residues: CASSLEGNGREKLFF. CDR3 nucleotides: TGCGCCAGCAGCTTGGAGGGGAACGGTCGTGAAAAACTGTTTTTT.

This chain joins TRBV27 and TRBJ1-2; the match to TRBD1 covers 9 bases. Germline V lookup: CDR1 MNHEY, CDR2 SMNVEV (reference sequence). The trim removed 5 bases at V and 4 bases at J, leaving 5 bases unmatched. The length of the CDR3 is 14 residues. CDR3 amino acids: CASSRGTGSYGYTF. The CDR3 coding sequence is TGTGCCAGCAGTCGTGGGACAGGGAGCTATGGCTACACCTTC.

CDR3 in amino acids: CASSPQQVPGSNEQFF. The CDR3 DNA follows: TGTGCCAGCTCCCCCCAACAGGTTCCTGGGTCCAATGAGCAGTTCTTC. The rearrangement links TRBV6-6 to TRBJ2-1; possibly TRBD1 for D (5 bases). With 8 bases removed from V and 6 bases from J, the gap between germline ends came to 23 bases. The CDR3 covers 16 residues. Germline lookup yields CDR1 MNHNY and CDR2 SVGAGI (reference sequence).

This clone appeared a few times. J is TRBJ1-1 and V is TRBV25-1; D uncertain. Germline assignment: CDR1 MGHDK and CDR2 SYGVNS. The CDR3 spans 13 residues. V lost 4 bases, J lost 8 bases, and 14 bases lay in between. CDR3 DNA: TGTGCCAGCAGTGGGGCGGGGAGGACGGAAGCTTTCTTT. It translates to CASSGAGRTEAFF.

The genes are TRBV2 and TRBJ1-2; unclear D gene. The CDR3 is made up of 13 amino acids. Trimming took off 2 bases at V and 5 bases at J, with 9 bases between the two ends. Per germline, CDR1 SNHLY and CDR2 FYNNEI. DNA for the CDR3: TGTGCCAGCAGTGAAACAGTCCAATATGGCTACACCTTC. It codes for CASSETVQYGYTF.

This clone was observed once. The gene calls are TRBV2 and TRBJ2-1, with TRBD2 as a possible D gene (5 bases). With 3 bases removed from V and 0 bases from J, the gap between germline ends came to 9 bases. CDR3 length: 15 amino acids. Germline V CDR1 and CDR2: SNHLY, FYNNEI. CDR3 residues: CASSEDRGSYNEQFF. DNA for the CDR3: TGTGCCAGCAGTGAGGACCGGGGCTCCTACAATGAGCAGTTCTTC.

This clone has only one observation. The chain combines TRBV29-1 with TRBJ1-1; a weak D match, TRBD1 (5 bases). V gave up 6 bases and J gave up 1 base, with 9 bases separating them. The V gene's germline CDR1 is SQVTM and CDR2 ANQGSEA. The CDR3 covers 12 residues. CDR3 in DNA: TGCAGCGTCGAAACAGGGAACACTGAAGCTTTCTTT. Amino acid sequence: CSVETGNTEAFF.

CDR3 region: CATSRVRGKDGYTF. CDR3 DNA sequence: TGTGCCACCAGCAGAGTAAGGGGGAAGGATGGCTACACCTTC. J is TRBJ1-2 and V is TRBV15; possibly TRBD1 for D (6 bases). Germline V lookup: CDR1 LNHNV, CDR2 YYDKDF (reference sequence). There are 14 residues in the CDR3. V lost 1 base, J lost 6 bases, and 12 bases lay in between.

This sequence joins TRBV10-1 and TRBJ2-7; TRBD2 is a possible D gene (7 bases). From germline, CDR1 is WNHNN and CDR2 SYGVQD (reference sequence). V lost 0 bases and J 3 bases, leaving 12 bases between the germline ends. This CDR3 has 15 residues. The DNA of the CDR3 is TGCGCCAGCAGTGAGTCTGGCGGGGGCATCTACGAGCAGTACTTC. Protein: CASSESGGGIYEQYF.

This clone was counted only a few times. This chain links TRBV5-5 with TRBJ2-7; 8 bases agree with TRBD2. The length of the CDR3 is 14 residues. V dropped 2 bases and J dropped 5; count of bases not matched to a gene: 6. CDR1 SGHKS and CDR2 YYEKEE come from the germline V gene (reference sequence). The CDR3 nucleotides are TGTGCCAGCAGCTTAATAGCGGGGAAGGACGAGCAGTACTTC. Its translation is CASSLIAGKDEQYF.

This sequence joins TRBV7-2 and TRBJ2-1; D is undetermined. There are 11 residues in the CDR3. Germline CDR1 reads SGHTA; CDR2 reads FQGNSA. The ends were cut back, 1 base at V and 14 bases at J, with 9 bases in the middle. This chain's CDR3 is CASSLGGSKFF. CDR3 in DNA: TGTGCCAGCAGCTTAGGTGGTAGCAAGTTCTTC.